This T cell receptor (beta chain) was captured in a study of blood T cell repertoires in COVID-19. For the study at large: Italy, Spain and the United States were the sources of the convalescent and acute COVID-19 samples. PBMCs, B-cell-depleted T cells, or T cells provided the cDNA or gDNA that made up the material.

Method: immunoSEQ multiplex PCR; TCRdb's copy keeps in-frame clones and lacks some. The data show under 200,000 clones, more than 85% seen once. Enrolled during active infection, Seattle patients were then followed longitudinally. CDR1 is LNHDA and CDR2 is SQIVND in the germline V gene (reference sequence). V was shortened by 6 bases and J by 5 bases, with 14 bases between the two germline ends. The length of the CDR3 is 14 residues. V and J are TRBV19 and TRBJ1-3; no clear D. The sequenced sample was peripheral blood. The clonotype was recovered from a woman of 80 years or more with COVID-19, enrolled during active disease. Here the CDR3 DNA reads TGTGCCAGTAGGATGGAGGGTTCGAGAAACACCATATATTTT. It is translated as CASRMEGSRNTIYF.